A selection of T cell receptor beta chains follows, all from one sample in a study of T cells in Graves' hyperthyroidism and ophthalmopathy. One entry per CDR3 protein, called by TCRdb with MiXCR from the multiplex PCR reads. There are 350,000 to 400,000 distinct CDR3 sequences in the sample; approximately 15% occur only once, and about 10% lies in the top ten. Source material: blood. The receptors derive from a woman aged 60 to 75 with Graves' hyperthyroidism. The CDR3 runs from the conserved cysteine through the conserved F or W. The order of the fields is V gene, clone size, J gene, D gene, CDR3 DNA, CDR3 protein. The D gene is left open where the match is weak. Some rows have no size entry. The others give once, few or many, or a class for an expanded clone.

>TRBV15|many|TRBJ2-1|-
TGTGCCACCAGCAGACACACCCCGGACAATGAGCAGTTCTTC
CATSRHTPDNEQFF
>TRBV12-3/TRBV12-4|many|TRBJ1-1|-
TGTGCCAGCAGTTTACAGGGCTGGATTGCTGAAGCTTTCTTT
CASSLQGWIAEAFF
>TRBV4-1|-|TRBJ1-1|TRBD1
TGCGCCAGCAGCCGGACAGGGAGAGTTGCGGCTTTCTTT
CASSRTGRVAAFF
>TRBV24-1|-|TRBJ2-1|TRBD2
TGTGCCACCAGTGATTCGAGCGCGGGAGGGCCCAATGAGCAGTTCTTC
CATSDSSAGGPNEQFF
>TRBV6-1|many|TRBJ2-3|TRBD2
TGTGCCAGCAGTCGAAATCTTTTCGCTAGCGGTACGGGAGATACGCAGTATTTT
CASSRNLFASGTGDTQYF
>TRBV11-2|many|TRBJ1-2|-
TGTGCCAGCAGCCGAACAGGGAGGGGATACACCTTC
CASSRTGRGYTF
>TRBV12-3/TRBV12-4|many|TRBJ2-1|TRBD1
TGTGCCAGCAGTCCGACGACAGGGGGCGATGAGCAGTTCTTC
CASSPTTGGDEQFF
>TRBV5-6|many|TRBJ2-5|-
TGTGCCAGCAGCTTGGATACAAAAGAGACCCAGTACTTC
CASSLDTKETQYF
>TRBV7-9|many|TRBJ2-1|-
TGTGCCAGCAGACCCCTCCCGGGCTCCTACAATGAGCAGTTCTTC
CASRPLPGSYNEQFF
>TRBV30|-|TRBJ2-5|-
TGTGCCTGGAATCCCGCGGGGAGGGAGACCCAGTACTTC
CAWNPAGRETQYF
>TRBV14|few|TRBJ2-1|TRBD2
TGTGCCAGCAGCCATCTAGCGGGTTACAATGAGCAGTTCTTC
CASSHLAGYNEQFF
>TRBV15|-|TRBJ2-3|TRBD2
TGTGCCACCAGCAGGAGGACTAGCGGGAGGGATACGCAGTATTTT
CATSRRTSGRDTQYF
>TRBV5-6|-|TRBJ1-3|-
TGTGCCAGCAGCTTTCGAGGGTGGGGAAACACCATATATTTT
CASSFRGWGNTIYF
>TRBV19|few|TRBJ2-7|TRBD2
TGTGCCAGTAGTATAGTGACTAGCGGGTTGGTCGAGCAGTACTTC
CASSIVTSGLVEQYF
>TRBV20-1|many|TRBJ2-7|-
TGCAGTGCTGTGACTACGAGCTCCTACGAGCAGTACTTC
CSAVTTSSYEQYF
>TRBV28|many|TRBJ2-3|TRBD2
TGTGCCAGCAGTTCAGGCCTAATAGCGGGAGCAACAGATACGCAGTATTTT
CASSSGLIAGATDTQYF
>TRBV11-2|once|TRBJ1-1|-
TGTGCCAGCAGCTTAGTAACGGGACAGAACACTGAAGCTTTCTTT
CASSLVTGQNTEAFF
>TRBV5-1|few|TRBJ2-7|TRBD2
TGCGCCAGCAGCTTGGGTGGTAGCGGGACCCTCGAGCAGTACTTC
CASSLGGSGTLEQYF
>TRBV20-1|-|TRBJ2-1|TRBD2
TGCAGTGCTAGCGATAACCGACTAGCTTACAATGAGCAGTTCTTC
CSASDNRLAYNEQFF
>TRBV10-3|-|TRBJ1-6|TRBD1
TGTGCCATCAGTGCCCAGACAGGGAATTCACCCCTCCACTTT
CAISAQTGNSPLHF
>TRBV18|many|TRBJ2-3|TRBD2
TGTGCCAGCTCACCACCACTAGCGGCGAGCGCAGATACGCAGTATTTT
CASSPPLAASADTQYF
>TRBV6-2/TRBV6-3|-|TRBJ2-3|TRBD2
TGTGCCAGCAGTTCCGGGACTAGCGGGAGGGAGGATACGCAGTATTTT
CASSSGTSGREDTQYF
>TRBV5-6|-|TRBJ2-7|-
TGTGCCAGCAGCTTGGAGCGGCGGCCTCTCTTCTACGAGCAGTACTTC
CASSLERRPLFYEQYF
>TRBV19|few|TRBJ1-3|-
TGTGCCAGTAGAAAACAGGACGGCGCAGGGGACACCATATATTTT
CASRKQDGAGDTIYF
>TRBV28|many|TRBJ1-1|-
TGTGCCAGTTCGAGCCCCGGGGCGACCCTCCCTGAAGCTTTCTTT
CASSSPGATLPEAFF
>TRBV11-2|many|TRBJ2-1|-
TGTGCCAGCAGCGGGACAATTACCTACAATGAGCAGTTCTTC
CASSGTITYNEQFF
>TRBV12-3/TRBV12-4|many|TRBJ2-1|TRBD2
TGTGCCAGCAGTTATAGCGGGAGTTACAATGAGCAGTTCTTC
CASSYSGSYNEQFF
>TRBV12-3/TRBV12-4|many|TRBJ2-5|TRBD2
TGTGCCAGCAGTTCCAGACTAGCGGGAGGGTTGAGGGAGACCCAGTACTTC
CASSSRLAGGLRETQYF
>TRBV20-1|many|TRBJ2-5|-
TGCAGTGCTAGAGAGGCAGTCCAAGAGACCCAGTACTTC
CSAREAVQETQYF
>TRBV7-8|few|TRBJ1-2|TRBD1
TGTGCCAGCAGCACCAGGGACAGGGCCTTCTATGGCTACACCTTC
CASSTRDRAFYGYTF
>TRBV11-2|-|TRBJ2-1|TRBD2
TGTGCCAGCAGCTTGCTCACTAGCGGGAGGGCCGTGGCGAATGAGCAGTTCTTC
CASSLLTSGRAVANEQFF
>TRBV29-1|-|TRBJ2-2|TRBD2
TGCAGCGTCTCAGGGACTAGCGGGAGCAGGGAGCTGTTTTTT
CSVSGTSGSRELFF
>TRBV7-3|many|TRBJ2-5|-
TGTGCCAGCAGCTTCCGGGCAGACGGGGAGACCCAGTACTTC
CASSFRADGETQYF
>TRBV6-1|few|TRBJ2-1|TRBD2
TGTGCCAGCAGTTCTACCCTAACTAGCGGGGGTAAGCAGTTCTTC
CASSSTLTSGGKQFF
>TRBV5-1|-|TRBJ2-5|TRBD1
TGCGCCAGCCGTCGGGACAGCTCCCAAGAGACCCAGTACTTC
CASRRDSSQETQYF
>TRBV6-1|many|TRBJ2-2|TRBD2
TGTGCCAGCATTGGTAGCGGGAAGGCCGGGGAGCTGTTTTTT
CASIGSGKAGELFF
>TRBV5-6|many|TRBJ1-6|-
TGTGCCAGCAGCCTGGGACGGAATAATTCACCCCTCCACTTT
CASSLGRNNSPLHF
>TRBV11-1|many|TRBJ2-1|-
TGTGCCAGCAGCACCCGACAAGGGACACCTTACAATGAGCAGTTCTTC
CASSTRQGTPYNEQFF
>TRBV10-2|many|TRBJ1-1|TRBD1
TGCGCCAGCAATACAGGGGGGGGATTGAACACTGAAGCTTTCTTT
CASNTGGGLNTEAFF
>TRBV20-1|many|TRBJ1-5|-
TGCAGTGCTAGAGCCGGGAATCAGCCCCAGCATTTT
CSARAGNQPQHF
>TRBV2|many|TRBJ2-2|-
TGTGCCAGCAGTGAGTTAGGACTAACGGGAGCCCGGGAGCTGTTTTTT
CASSELGLTGARELFF
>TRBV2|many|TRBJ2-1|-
TGTGCCAGCAGTGAAGCAACGCCGAATGAGCAGTTCTTC
CASSEATPNEQFF
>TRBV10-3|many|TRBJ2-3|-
TGTGCCGCCCTCGGCCGGGAAACAGATACGCAGTATTTT
CAALGRETDTQYF
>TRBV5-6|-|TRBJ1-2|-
TGTGCCAGCAGCTTGGCCCCGGGGGGGGATAGCTATGGCTACACCTTC
CASSLAPGGDSYGYTF
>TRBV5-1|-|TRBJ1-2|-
TGCGCCAGCAGCTTGGAGAACCCTCCGGGGTTGTTTGGCTACACCTTC
CASSLENPPGLFGYTF
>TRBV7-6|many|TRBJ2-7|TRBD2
TGTGCCAGCAGCTTAGCGCTGACTAGCGGGGGCTCCTACGAGCAGTACTTC
CASSLALTSGGSYEQYF
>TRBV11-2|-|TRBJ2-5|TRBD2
TGTGCCAGCAGCCAAGGGGAGGGGACCCAGTACTTC
CASSQGEGTQYF
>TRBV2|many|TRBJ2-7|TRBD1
TGTGCCAGCACAAGCGGGACAGGGAACGAGCAGTACTTC
CASTSGTGNEQYF
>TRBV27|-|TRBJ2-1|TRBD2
TGTGCCAGCGGCAGACTAGCGGGAGGACTACAGCACAATGAGCAGTTCTTC
CASGRLAGGLQHNEQFF
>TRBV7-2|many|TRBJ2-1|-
TGTGCCAGCAGCTTAGTAGTTAGCTGGTCCTACAATGAGCAGTTCTTC
CASSLVVSWSYNEQFF
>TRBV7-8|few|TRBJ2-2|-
TGTGCCAGCAGCTTGTTTGTTGCGAACACCGGGGAGCTGTTTTTT
CASSLFVANTGELFF
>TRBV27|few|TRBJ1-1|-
TGTGCCAGCAGTTTATCGCAGGGAACTGAAGCTTTCTTT
CASSLSQGTEAFF
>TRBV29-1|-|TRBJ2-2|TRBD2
TGCAGCGTTGAGCTATCGCCGGGACTAGCGGAGCTTAACACCGGGGAGCTGTTTTTT
CSVELSPGLAELNTGELFF